The TCR beta chain described here comes from a study of T cell repertoires in cytomegalovirus infection. Background on the study: Epitope selection comprised recently identified HLA-C-restricted CMV epitopes and well-studied HLA-B-restricted CMV epitopes. From public TCR beta signatures came an indication of both CMV infection and matching HLA type.

This clonotype was counted at least ten times. Its cognate antigen is unknown. Overall study findings and caveats: The study found HLA-C-restricted CMV-specific TCR beta clonotypes dominating the ex vivo response.

V lost 5 bases, J lost 7 bases, and 21 bases lay in between. In germline, CDR1 is SGHVS, CDR2 FQNEAQ. CDR3 length: 16 amino acids. Using its own MiXCR run on the reads, TCRdb lists one record per CDR3 protein. The sample includes roughly 800,000 distinct CDR3 sequences, about 28% of them seen just once. The sequence was obtained from a human donor in good health (CMV status not recorded). Some clones in this sample may be carry-over from other donors' samples. The starting material was cultured CD8+ T cells from PBMCs, obtained from culture after CMV antigen stimulation. This chain uses TRBV7-8 with TRBJ1-5; D gene uncertain. The CDR3 protein is CASSQIPTDSAQPQHF. CDR3 DNA sequence: TGTGCCAGCAGCCAAATCCCGACCGATTCGGCGCAGCCCCAGCATTTT.